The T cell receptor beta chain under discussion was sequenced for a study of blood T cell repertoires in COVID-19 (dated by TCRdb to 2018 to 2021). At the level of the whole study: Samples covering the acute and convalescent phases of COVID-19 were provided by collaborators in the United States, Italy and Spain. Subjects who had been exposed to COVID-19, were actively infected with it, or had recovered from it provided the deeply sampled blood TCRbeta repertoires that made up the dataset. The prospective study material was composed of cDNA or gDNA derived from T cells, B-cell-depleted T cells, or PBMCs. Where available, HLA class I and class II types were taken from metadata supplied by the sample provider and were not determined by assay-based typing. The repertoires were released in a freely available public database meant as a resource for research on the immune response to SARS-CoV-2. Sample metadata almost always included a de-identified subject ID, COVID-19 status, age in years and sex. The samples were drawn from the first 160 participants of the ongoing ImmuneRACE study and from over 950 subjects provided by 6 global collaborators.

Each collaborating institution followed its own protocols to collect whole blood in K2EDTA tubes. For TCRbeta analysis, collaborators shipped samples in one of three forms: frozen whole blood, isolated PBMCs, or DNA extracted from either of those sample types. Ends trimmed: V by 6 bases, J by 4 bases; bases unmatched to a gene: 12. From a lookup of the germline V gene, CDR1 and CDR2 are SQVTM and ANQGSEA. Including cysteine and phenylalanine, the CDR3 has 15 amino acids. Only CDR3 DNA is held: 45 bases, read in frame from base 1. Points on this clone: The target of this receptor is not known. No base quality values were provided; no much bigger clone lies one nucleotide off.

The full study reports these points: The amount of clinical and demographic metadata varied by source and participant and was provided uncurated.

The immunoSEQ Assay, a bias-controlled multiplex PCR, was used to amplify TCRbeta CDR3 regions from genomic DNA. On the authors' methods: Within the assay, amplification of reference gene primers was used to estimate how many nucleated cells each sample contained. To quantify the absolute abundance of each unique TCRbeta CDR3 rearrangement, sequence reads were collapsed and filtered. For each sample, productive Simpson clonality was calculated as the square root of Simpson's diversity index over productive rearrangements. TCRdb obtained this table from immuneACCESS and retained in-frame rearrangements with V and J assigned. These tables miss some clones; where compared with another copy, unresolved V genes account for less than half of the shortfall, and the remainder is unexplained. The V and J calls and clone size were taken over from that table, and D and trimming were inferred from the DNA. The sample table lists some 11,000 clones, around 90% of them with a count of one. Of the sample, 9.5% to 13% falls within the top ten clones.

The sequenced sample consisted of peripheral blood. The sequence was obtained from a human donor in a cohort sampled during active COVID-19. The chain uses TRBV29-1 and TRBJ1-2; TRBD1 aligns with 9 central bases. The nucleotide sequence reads TGCAGCGTAAACAAGCCTACAGGGGGCGGCTATGGCTACACCTTC. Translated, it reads CSVNKPTGGGYGYTF.